This entry lists 11 T cell receptor beta chains sequenced from one sample in a study of T cells in localized non-small cell lung cancer (dated by TCRdb to about 2020). Libraries were made using the immunoSEQ multiplex PCR assay. In TCRdb, the immuneACCESS table is reduced to in-frame sequences with V and J assigned. These tables do not hold every clone; where another copy was compared, an unresolved V gene accounts for under half, and the others remain unexplained. The table for this sample lists tens of thousands of clones; approximately 84% of them were counted only once. Less than 15% of the sample rests with the top ten. Source: peripheral blood, taken before any cancer treatment. The receptors were gathered from an older female donor with stage I lung adenocarcinoma.

The chain is built from TRBV2 and TRBJ2-1; TRBD1 matches 9 bases. Germline CDR1 and CDR2: SNHLY and FYNNEI. The CDR3 sequence is 15 residues long. Trimming at V came to 2 bases and at J to 9 bases, leaving 8 bases not matched to a gene. The CDR3 reads CASSEFGTGSGEQFF. For the CDR3, the DNA is TGTGCCAGCAGTGAATTCGGGACAGGGTCCGGTGAGCAGTTCTTC.

The gene calls are TRBV6-5 and TRBJ2-1; D gene unclear. Germline V CDR1 and CDR2: MNHEY, SVGAGI. V lost 7 bases and J 5 bases, leaving 6 bases between the germline ends. CDR3 length: 11 amino acids. The CDR3, as DNA: TGTGCCAGCACCAGGAACAATGAGCAGTTCTTC. This gives the protein CASTRNNEQFF.

The chain links TRBV7-6 to TRBJ2-7; D is possibly TRBD1 (7 bases). Germline V gene lookup returns CDR1 SGHVS and CDR2 FNYEAQ. Trimming removed 5 bases at V and 5 bases at J, with 13 bases between. The CDR3 loop spans 13 amino acids. CDR3 nucleotide sequence: TGTGCCAGCAGCCAGGCCAGGGGGGACGAGCAGTACTTC. It is translated as CASSQARGDEQYF.

CDR3 sequence (DNA): TGTGCCAGCAGTACCACCGGGACGGGGAACACTGAAGCTTTCTTT. Translated: CASSTTGTGNTEAFF. The V gene is TRBV6-5, the J gene TRBJ1-1; TRBD1 is a possible D gene (5 bases). CDR3 length equals 15 residues. Germline assignment: CDR1 MNHEY and CDR2 SVGAGI. V was trimmed by 5 bases and J by 1 base, leaving 14 bases between them.

This chain connects TRBV18 to TRBJ2-5; D might be TRBD1 (6 bases). The CDR3 has 14 amino acids. The germline gives CDR1 KGHSH, CDR2 LQKENI. The V end lost 6 bases, the J end lost 0 bases, and 11 bases lay between the germline ends. CDR3 loop: CASSIRDNQETQYF. CDR3 nucleotides: TGTGCCAGCTCGATCCGGGACAACCAAGAGACCCAGTACTTC.

The chain couples TRBV5-1 to TRBJ2-2; TRBD1 might be the D (5 bases). The CDR3 spans 16 residues. Trimming pared 4 bases from V and 6 bases from J, leaving 19 bases between. CDR1 and CDR2 from the germline V gene are SGHRS and YFSETQ. The CDR3 DNA reads TGCGCCAGCAGCCTATCCAGCGACAGAAGATCCGGGGAGCTGTTTTTT. Encoded protein: CASSLSSDRRSGELFF.

To note about this clone: Other DNA sequences from this sample encode an identical CDR3 as well. The chain combines TRBV30 with TRBJ2-1; 7 bases align to TRBD2. Looked up from germline, CDR1 is GTSNPN and CDR2 is SVGIG (reference sequence). The CDR3 has 15 residues. J was trimmed by 0 bases and V by 3 bases; bases with no gene match: 5. CDR3 DNA sequence: TGTGCCTGGAGGGGGGGGTTGAGCTCCTACAATGAGCAGTTCTTC. Translated: CAWRGGLSSYNEQFF.

This chain links TRBV11-2 with TRBJ1-4; D not certain. The V end was cut by 1 base, the J end by 7 bases, with 7 bases between. In germline, CDR1 is SGHAT, CDR2 FQNNGV. CDR3 length: 13 residues. CDR3 region: CASSLGESEKLFF. The CDR3 nucleotides are TGTGCCAGCAGCTTAGGGGAGTCTGAAAAACTGTTTTTT.

This sequence joins TRBV19 and TRBJ1-1; D might be TRBD1 (6 bases). CDR3 length equals 14 residues. Germline CDR1 and CDR2: LNHDA and SQIVND (reference sequence). V was trimmed by 3 bases and J by 4 bases, leaving 12 bases between them. The CDR3 protein is CASSIPFRGTEAFF. DNA for the CDR3: TGTGCCAGTAGTATTCCATTCAGGGGCACTGAAGCTTTCTTT.

V gene TRBV6-1 combines with J gene TRBJ2-4; D call uncertain. Germline V gene sequence: CDR1 MNHNS, CDR2 SASEGT. Trimming removed 6 bases at V and 0 bases at J, with 12 bases between. The CDR3 runs to 15 residues. DNA for the CDR3: TGTGCCAGCAGCGGGCAGAAAGTAGCCAAAAACATTCAGTACTTC. This codes for CASSGQKVAKNIQYF.

The chain carries TRBV11-2 and TRBJ1-5; 9 nucleotides align to TRBD1. The CDR3 extends over 14 amino acids. Germline CDR1 reads SGHAT; CDR2 reads FQNNGV. After removal of 5 bases from V and 4 bases from J, the junction contained 3 bases not matched to a gene. The chain's CDR3 is CASSPGTGNQPQHF. The CDR3 DNA is TGTGCCAGCAGCCCAGGGACAGGGAATCAGCCCCAGCATTTT.